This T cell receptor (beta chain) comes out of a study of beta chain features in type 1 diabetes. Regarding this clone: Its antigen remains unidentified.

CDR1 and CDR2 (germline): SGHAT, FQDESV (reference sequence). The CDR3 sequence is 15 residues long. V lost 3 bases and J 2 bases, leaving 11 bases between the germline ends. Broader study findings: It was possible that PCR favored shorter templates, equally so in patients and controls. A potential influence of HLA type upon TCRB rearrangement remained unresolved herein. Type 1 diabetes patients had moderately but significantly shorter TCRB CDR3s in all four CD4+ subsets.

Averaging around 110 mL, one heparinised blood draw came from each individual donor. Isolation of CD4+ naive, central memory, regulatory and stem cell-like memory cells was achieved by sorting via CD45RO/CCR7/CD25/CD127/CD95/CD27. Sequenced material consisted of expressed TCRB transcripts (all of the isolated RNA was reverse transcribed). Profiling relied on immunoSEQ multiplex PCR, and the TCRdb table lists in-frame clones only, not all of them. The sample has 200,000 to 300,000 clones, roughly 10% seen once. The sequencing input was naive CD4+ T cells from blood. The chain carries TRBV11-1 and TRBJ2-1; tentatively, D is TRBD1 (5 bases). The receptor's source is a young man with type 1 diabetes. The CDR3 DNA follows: TGTGCCAGCAGCTTGTGGGGCCAAGCCTACAATGAGCAGTTCTTC. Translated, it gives CASSLWGQAYNEQFF.